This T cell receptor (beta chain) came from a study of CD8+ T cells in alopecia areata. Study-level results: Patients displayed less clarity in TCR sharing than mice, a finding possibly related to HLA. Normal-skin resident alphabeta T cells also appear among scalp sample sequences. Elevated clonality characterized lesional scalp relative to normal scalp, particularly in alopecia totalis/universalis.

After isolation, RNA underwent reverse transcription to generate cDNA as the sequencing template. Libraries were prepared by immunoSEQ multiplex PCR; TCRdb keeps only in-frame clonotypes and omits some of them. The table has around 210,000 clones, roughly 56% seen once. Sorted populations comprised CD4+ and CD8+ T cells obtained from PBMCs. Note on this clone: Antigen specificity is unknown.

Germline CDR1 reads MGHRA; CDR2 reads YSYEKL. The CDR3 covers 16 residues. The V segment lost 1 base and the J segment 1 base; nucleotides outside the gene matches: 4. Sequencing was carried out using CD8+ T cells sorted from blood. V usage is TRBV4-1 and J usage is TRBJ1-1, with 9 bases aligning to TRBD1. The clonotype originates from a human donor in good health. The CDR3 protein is CASSQASTGGNTEAFF. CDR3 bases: TGCGCCAGCAGCCAAGCCTCGACAGGGGGGAACACTGAAGCTTTCTTT.